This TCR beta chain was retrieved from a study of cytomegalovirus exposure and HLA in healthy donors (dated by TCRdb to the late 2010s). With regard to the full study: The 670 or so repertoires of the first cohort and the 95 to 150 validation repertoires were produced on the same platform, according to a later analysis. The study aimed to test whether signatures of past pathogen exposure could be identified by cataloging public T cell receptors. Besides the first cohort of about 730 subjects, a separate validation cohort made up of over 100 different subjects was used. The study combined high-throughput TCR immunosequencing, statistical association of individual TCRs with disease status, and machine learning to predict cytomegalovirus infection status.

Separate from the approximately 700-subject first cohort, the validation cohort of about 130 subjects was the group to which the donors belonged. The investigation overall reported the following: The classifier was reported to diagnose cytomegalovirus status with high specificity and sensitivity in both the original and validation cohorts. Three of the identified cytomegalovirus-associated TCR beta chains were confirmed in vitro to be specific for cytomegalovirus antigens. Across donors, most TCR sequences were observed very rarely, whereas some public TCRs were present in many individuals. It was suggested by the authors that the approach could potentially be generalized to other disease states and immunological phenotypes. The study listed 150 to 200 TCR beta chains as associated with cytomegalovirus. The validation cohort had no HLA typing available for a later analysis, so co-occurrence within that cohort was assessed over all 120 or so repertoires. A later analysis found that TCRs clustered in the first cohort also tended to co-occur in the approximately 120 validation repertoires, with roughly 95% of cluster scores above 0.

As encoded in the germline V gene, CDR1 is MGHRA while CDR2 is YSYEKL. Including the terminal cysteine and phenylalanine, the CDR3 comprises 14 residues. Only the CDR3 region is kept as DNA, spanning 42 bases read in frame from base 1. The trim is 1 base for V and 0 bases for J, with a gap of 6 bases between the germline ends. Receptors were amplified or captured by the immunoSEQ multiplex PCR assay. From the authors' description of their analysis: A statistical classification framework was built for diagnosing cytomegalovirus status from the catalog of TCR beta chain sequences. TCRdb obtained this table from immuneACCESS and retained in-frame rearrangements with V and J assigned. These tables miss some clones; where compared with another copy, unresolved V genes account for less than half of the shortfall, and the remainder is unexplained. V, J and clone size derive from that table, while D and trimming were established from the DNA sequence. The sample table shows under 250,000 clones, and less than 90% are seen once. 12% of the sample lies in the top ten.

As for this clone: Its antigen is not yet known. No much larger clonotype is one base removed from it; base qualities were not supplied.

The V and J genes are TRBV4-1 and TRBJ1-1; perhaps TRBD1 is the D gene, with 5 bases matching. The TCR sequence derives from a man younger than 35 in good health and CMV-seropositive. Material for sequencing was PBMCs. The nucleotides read TGCGCCAGCAGCCAAGTGACAGTGAACACTGAAGCTTTCTTT. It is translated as CASSQVTVNTEAFF.